This T cell receptor beta chain was sequenced for a study of T cells after yellow fever vaccination (dated by TCRdb to about 2019). The study in broad terms: The SMART-Seq v4 Ultra Low Input RNA kit was used to prepare libraries from fractions with low cell numbers. To follow T-cell clones before and after primary and booster YFV17D yellow fever vaccination, bulk TCR alpha and beta repertoires were sequenced over time. Two healthy male donors made up the cohort, one aged 18 to 29 years and the other aged 30 to 40 years. Blood was drawn at multiple timepoints before and after primary and secondary immunization, with bulk PBMC replicates and cell subsets isolated. The research as a whole found: Compared with the primary T-cell response, the secondary T-cell response was weaker but faster, peaking on day 5 rather than day 15. After the booster, most clones that had expanded after primary vaccination were detected again (about 95% of CD4 and about 88% of CD8), suggesting broad maintenance of memory. A small share of clonotypes occurred in both CD4 and CD8 compartments, likely arising from convergent recombination. The study included only a couple of donors, which limits how far the findings can be generalized. Computational filtering was required because FACS-sorted repertoires could contain abundant contaminating clonotypes from the bulk population.

Reading the label with the study, this specimen's treatment or condition is: live attenuated yellow fever vaccine strain. At every blood-draw timepoint, two biological replicates of bulk PBMCs were collected. PBMCs were isolated from peripheral blood using a standard Ficoll-Paque protocol. RNA was extracted with TriZol from bulk PBMCs, CD4 and CD8 fractions, and dextramer-positive and dextramer-negative fractions. Concerning this clonotype: Its antigen is still unknown. Per-base qualities were not stored, and no clone one base away is much larger.

The germline V gene encodes CDR1 SNHLY and CDR2 FYNNEI. Inclusive of the bounding cysteine and phenylalanine, the CDR3 is 14 residues long. Only CDR3 DNA remains: 42 bases, in frame from the first base. Relative to germline, V is 2 bases shorter and J is 5 bases shorter, with 12 bases between their ends. The reads were generated on an Illumina NovaSeq 6000. TCR cDNA was synthesized by 5'RACE template switching, through which a universal primer site and unique molecular identifiers were introduced. Priming of cDNA synthesis was performed from both the TCR alpha and TCR beta constant segments. Library amplification involved two PCR steps, and the second step added sample barcodes and sequencing adapters. Sequencing of libraries was performed on Illumina HiSeq 2500 (2x100 bp) or NovaSeq (2x150 bp). Per the source publication's procedure: Demultiplexing of reads and collapsing into UMI consensus sequences were performed with MIGEC, and V(D)J alignment was carried out with MiXCR. Clonotypes responding to the vaccine were identified with edgeR on replicate PBMC samples, with the criteria of FDR below 0.01 and a log2 fold change above 5 up to day 15. CD4 or CD8 identity was assigned to each bulk clonotype according to whether the clonotype was present at higher abundance in the sequenced CD4 repertoire or the sequenced CD8 repertoire. Starting from the raw public reads, TCRdb applied fastp trimming at Q25, assembled clones with MiXCR and retained in-frame beta chains. Each entry is one CDR3 protein sequence, shown with its most common DNA and genes. The authors' filters were not applied to this entry. The sample data list fewer than 350,000 distinct CDR3 sequences, and roughly 4% of these were observed just once. About a quarter of the sample lies in the top ten.

The sequencing used PBMCs, collected on the day of the yellow fever booster vaccination. This clonotype was sampled from a man aged 18 to 29 who received the YFV17D yellow fever vaccine. This chain is built from TRBV2 and TRBJ2-5; a confident D gene designation cannot be given. At the DNA level, the sequence is TGTGCCAGCAGTGAAAGGGTCGATGCGGAGACCCAGTACTTC. It translates as CASSERVDAETQYF.